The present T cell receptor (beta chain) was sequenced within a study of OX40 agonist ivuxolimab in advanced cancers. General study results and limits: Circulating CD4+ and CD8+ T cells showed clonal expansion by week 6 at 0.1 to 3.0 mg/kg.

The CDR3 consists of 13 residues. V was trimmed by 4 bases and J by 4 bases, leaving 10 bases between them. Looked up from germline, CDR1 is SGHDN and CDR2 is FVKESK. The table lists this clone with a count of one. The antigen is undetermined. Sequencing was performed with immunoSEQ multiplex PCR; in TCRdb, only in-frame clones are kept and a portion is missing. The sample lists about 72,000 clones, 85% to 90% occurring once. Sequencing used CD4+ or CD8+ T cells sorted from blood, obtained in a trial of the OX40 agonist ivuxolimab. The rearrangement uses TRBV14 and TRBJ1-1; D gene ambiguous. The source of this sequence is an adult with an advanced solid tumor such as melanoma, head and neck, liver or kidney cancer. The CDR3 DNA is TGTGCCAGCAGCCTCTCCGACGGCACTGAAGCTTTCTTT. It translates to CASSLSDGTEAFF.